This T cell receptor (beta chain) was recorded in a study of cytomegalovirus exposure and HLA in healthy donors. CDR1 and CDR2 from the germline V gene are LNHDA and SQIVND (reference sequence). The V gene end was trimmed by 1 base and the J gene end by 4 bases; junction bases not matched to a gene: 10. This CDR3 has 17 residues. With 60 Vbeta and 13 Jbeta primers, the PCR was carried out. Assay: immunoSEQ multiplex PCR; the TCRdb copy retains only in-frame clones and omits some. The data show more than 95,000 clones, 9% to 10% seen once. This clone was detected a few times. Specimen: PBMCs. This clonotype was sampled from a man aged 25 to 40 in good health and CMV-seronegative. V is TRBV19 and J is TRBJ1-1; 9 positions match TRBD1. CDR3 sequence (DNA): TGTGCCAGTAGTATAGGGGACAGGGTGATTCGTGGCACTGAAGCTTTCTTT. Encoded protein: CASSIGDRVIRGTEAFF.